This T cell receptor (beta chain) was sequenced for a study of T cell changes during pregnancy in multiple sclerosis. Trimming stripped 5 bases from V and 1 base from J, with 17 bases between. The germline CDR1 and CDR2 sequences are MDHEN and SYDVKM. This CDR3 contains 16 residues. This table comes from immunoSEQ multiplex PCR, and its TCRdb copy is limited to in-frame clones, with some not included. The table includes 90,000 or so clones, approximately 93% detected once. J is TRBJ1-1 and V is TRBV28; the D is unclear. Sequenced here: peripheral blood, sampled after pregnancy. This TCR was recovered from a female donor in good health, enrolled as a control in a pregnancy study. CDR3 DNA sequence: TGTGCCAGCAGTACCGCCCTTGAAGGGAGGAACACTGAAGCTTTCTTT. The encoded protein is CASSTALEGRNTEAFF.